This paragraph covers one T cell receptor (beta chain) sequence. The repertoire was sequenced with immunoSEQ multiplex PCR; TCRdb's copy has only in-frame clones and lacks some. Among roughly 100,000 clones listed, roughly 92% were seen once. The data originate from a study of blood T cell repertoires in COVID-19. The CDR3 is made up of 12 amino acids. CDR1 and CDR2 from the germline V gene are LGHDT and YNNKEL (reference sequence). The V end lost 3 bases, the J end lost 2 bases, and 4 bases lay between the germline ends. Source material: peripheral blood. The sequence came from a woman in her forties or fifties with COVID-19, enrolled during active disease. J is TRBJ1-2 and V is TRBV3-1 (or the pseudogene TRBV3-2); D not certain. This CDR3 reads CASSQGNYGYTF. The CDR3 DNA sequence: TGTGCCAGCAGCCAGGGCAACTATGGCTACACCTTC.